This T cell receptor beta chain is drawn from a study of blood T cell repertoires in COVID-19. The study assigned cohorts using participant-reported clinical history. In the authors' workflow: How many nucleated cells were present was estimated from reference gene primer amplification. Libraries were prepared by immunoSEQ multiplex PCR; TCRdb keeps only in-frame clonotypes and omits some of them. From that table come the V and J calls and clone size; the DNA was used to work out D and trimming. The sample carries 350,000 to 450,000 clones, around 87% recorded once. CDR1 is SGHKS, CDR2 YYEKEE, per germline (reference sequence). Trimming cost V 4 bases and J 5 bases; bases outside gene matches: 7. The CDR3 contains 14 residues.

Sequences were obtained from PBMCs or T cells enriched from blood (not recorded which). This TCR was recovered from a man aged 40-50 years in a cohort exposed to, infected with or recovered from COVID-19 (not recorded which). The chain joins TRBV5-5 to TRBJ1-1, with 8 bases lining up with TRBD1. DNA for the CDR3: TGTGCCAGCAGCCAGAGACAGGGGAGAACTGAAGCTTTCTTT. It yields the protein CASSQRQGRTEAFF.